This paragraph covers one T cell receptor beta chain sequence. These data come from a study of blood T cell repertoires in COVID-19. About the study: PBMCs, B-cell-depleted T cells, or T cells provided the cDNA or gDNA that made up the material.

This CDR3 has 18 residues. The ends lost 2 bases at V and 1 base at J; junction bases unmatched: 13. Germline V gene lookup returns CDR1 SGHAT and CDR2 FQNNGV. The table came from immunoSEQ multiplex PCR; TCRdb's copy has only in-frame clones and leaves some out. This sample carries hundreds of thousands of clones, approximately 91% of them seen once, and the ten largest clones take 11%. The sequenced material came from peripheral blood. The chain couples TRBV11-2 to TRBJ1-1; TRBD1 matches 7 bases. This receptor was taken from a woman in her 30s with COVID-19, enrolled during active disease. Here the CDR3 DNA reads TGTGCCAGCAGCTTATTCCGACAGGGAACCGCGGGGAACACTGAAGCTTTCTTT. Its protein is CASSLFRQGTAGNTEAFF.